One sample yielded the 31 T cell receptor beta chains listed below, sequenced in a study of T cells in Graves' hyperthyroidism and ophthalmopathy. Amplified TCR beta CDR3 regions came from RNA transcripts. HTBI primers were the set used in a first-round RT-PCR of the TCR CDR3. TCRdb redid the calling of the multiplex PCR reads with MiXCR, one entry per CDR3 protein. Of about 600,000 distinct CDR3 sequences listed, 14% are singletons. Sequencing used blood. These receptors all stem from a young woman with Graves' ophthalmopathy.

This clonotype was seen a handful of times. This rearrangement joins TRBV20-1 to TRBJ2-1; 7 bases fit TRBD2. The CDR3 spans 13 residues. Trimming took 5 bases from V and 3 from J; bases not matched to a gene: 4. CDR1 and CDR2 (germline): DFQATT, SNEGSKA (reference sequence). Here the CDR3 reads CSARGEIYNEQFF. The CDR3 region has the DNA TGCAGTGCTCGGGGGGAAATCTACAATGAGCAGTTCTTC.

This clonotype was observed at least ten times. The rearrangement joins TRBV7-8 to TRBJ2-3; 9 nucleotides line up with TRBD2. Germline V gene sequence: CDR1 SGHVS, CDR2 FQNEAQ. The CDR3 runs 16 residues. V lost 5 bases to trimming and J lost 2 bases; unmatched junction nucleotides: 8. This CDR3 is CASSLGSGSPTDTQYF. The CDR3 DNA reads as TGTGCCAGCAGCCTGGGTAGCGGGAGTCCCACAGATACGCAGTATTTT.

The chain is built from TRBV30 and TRBJ2-5, with D possibly being TRBD2 (6 bases). Looked up from germline, CDR1 is GTSNPN and CDR2 is SVGIG (reference sequence). The germline V and J ends were trimmed by 0 bases and 4 bases, with 24 bases remaining between them. This CDR3 comprises 18 residues. The CDR3 sequence is CAWSVGRGIPRERETQYF. CDR3 nucleotides: TGTGCCTGGAGTGTAGGGCGGGGAATCCCACGGGAGCGAGAGACCCAGTACTTC.

The sample holds a few counts of this clonotype. Being one base from a much bigger clone, this may be a read error. This chain uses TRBV12-3 or TRBV12-4 with TRBJ1-2; weak D call: TRBD1 (6 bases). This CDR3 comprises 13 residues. Trimming took 10 bases from V and 10 from J, leaving 22 bases between them. The CDR3 protein is CAIQGGGQDDYTF. CDR3 nucleotide sequence: TGTGCCATCCAAGGGGGGGGGCAGGATGACTACACCTTC.

This clonotype has ten or more counts. The chain couples TRBV12-5 to TRBJ1-1; D perhaps matches TRBD1 (5 bases). This CDR3 is 13 amino acids long. Per the germline V gene, CDR1 is LGHNT and CDR2 is FRNRAP. Trimming stripped 6 bases from V and 2 bases from J, with 10 bases between. As DNA, the CDR3 is TGTGCTAGTGGGGGGACGGACAACACTGAAGCTTTCTTT. Protein sequence: CASGGTDNTEAFF.

This clonotype has a handful of counts. The V call is TRBV7-9, the J call TRBJ2-1, with 10 bases fitting TRBD2. Trimming at V came to 2 bases and at J to 12 bases, leaving 13 bases not matched to a gene. The CDR3 has 16 amino acids. Germline V gene sequence: CDR1 SEHNR, CDR2 FQNEAQ (reference sequence). The CDR3 nucleotides read TGTGCCAGCAGCTTACGACTAGCGGGCACCCATAAGGGGCAGTTCTTC. Its protein is CASSLRLAGTHKGQFF.

The rearrangement uses TRBV5-1 and TRBJ2-6, with D perhaps given as TRBD1 or TRBD2 (5 bases each). The CDR3 loop spans 18 amino acids. The V end was cut by 0 bases, the J end by 0 bases, with 13 bases between. The germline V gene encodes CDR1 SGHRS and CDR2 YFSETQ. CDR3 DNA sequence: TGCGCCAGCAGCTTGGCCGGGACGCCGAGCTCTGGGGCCAACGTCCTGACTTTC. It specifies CASSLAGTPSSGANVLTF. The entire variable domain, with the rest obtained from reference TRBV5-1 and TRBJ2-6, is as follows: KAGVTQTPRYLIKTRGQQVTLSCSPISGHRSVSWYQQTPGQGLQFLFEYFSETQRNKGNFPGRFSGRQFSNSRSEMNVSTLELGDSALYLCASSLAGTPSSGANVLTFGAGSRLTVL.

The chain recombines TRBV6-5 with TRBJ2-7, with TRBD1 as a possible D gene (5 bases). Deletions cut 0 bases from V and 5 bases from J, with 14 bases between. Germline V gene lookup returns CDR1 MNHEY and CDR2 SVGAGI. The CDR3 is 15 residues long. The CDR3 spells CASSYSPQGRHEQYF. The CDR3 nucleotides are TGTGCCAGCAGTTACTCCCCGCAGGGTCGCCACGAGCAGTACTTC.

The chain links TRBV19 to TRBJ2-7; 7 nucleotides line up with TRBD1. Germline V CDR1 and CDR2: LNHDA, SQIVND (reference sequence). The CDR3 length is 15 residues. With 1 base clipped from V and 6 bases from J, the junction kept 9 bases outside the gene matches. CDR3 DNA: TGTGCCAGTAGTATAGCCCATGACAGGGATTTCGAGCAGTACTTC. Translated, it gives CASSIAHDRDFEQYF.

This clonotype was detected ten times or more. Here the CDR3 DNA reads TGTGCCAGCAGGAACCCTAACAATGAGCAGTTCTTC. Translated, it gives CASRNPNNEQFF. The chain carries TRBV11-2 and TRBJ2-1; no clear D gene. CDR3 length: 12 amino acids. Germline V lookup: CDR1 SGHAT, CDR2 FQNNGV. Trimming removed 6 bases from V and 5 bases from J, with 8 bases in between.

This clonotype was seen at least ten times. The chain joins TRBV2 to TRBJ2-1; D remains unclear. This CDR3 has 12 amino acids. CDR1 and CDR2 (germline): SNHLY, FYNNEI. The ends were cut back, 6 bases at V and 4 bases at J, with 7 bases in the middle. CDR3: CASRPWYNEQFF. Written as DNA, the CDR3 is TGTGCCAGCAGACCCTGGTACAATGAGCAGTTCTTC.

This chain links TRBV6-1 with TRBJ1-1; 7 bases match TRBD1. The CDR3 has 21 amino acids. The V gene end was trimmed by 1 base and the J gene end by 1 base; junction bases not matched to a gene: 21. CDR1 is MNHNS, CDR2 SASEGT, per germline. The CDR3 coding sequence is TGTGCCAGCAGTGAAGATCCGATTTCCAACGGGGTGACAGGGACGAACACTGAAGCTTTCTTT. It is translated as CASSEDPISNGVTGTNTEAFF.

This chain connects TRBV5-4 to TRBJ2-1, with 10 bases fitting TRBD2. The CDR3 has 16 residues. V lost 0 bases to trimming and J lost 7 bases; unmatched junction nucleotides: 7. Germline V CDR1 and CDR2: SGHNT, YYREEE (reference sequence). Written as DNA, the CDR3 is TGTGCCAGCAGCTTGGCGGCTAGCGGGAGTATAAATGAGCAGTTCTTC. Translated, it gives CASSLAASGSINEQFF.

As regards this clonotype: A much more abundant neighbour one base away suggests this may be a read error. The V gene is TRBV30, the J gene TRBJ1-1; D may be TRBD1 (6 bases). The length of the CDR3 is 13 residues. Germline assignment: CDR1 GTSNPN and CDR2 SVGIG (reference sequence). DNA for the CDR3: TGTGCCCGGAGTGAACAGGGTGGCACTGAAGCTTTCTTT. The encoded protein is CARSEQGGTEAFF.

V and J are TRBV6-6 and TRBJ1-2; D remains ambiguous. Deletions cut 2 bases from V and 6 bases from J, with 10 bases between. CDR1 MNHNY and CDR2 SVGAGI come from the germline V gene (reference sequence). The CDR3 extends over 13 amino acids. The CDR3 DNA is TGTGCCAGCAGTTACGGGATCTTGGATGGCTACACCTTC. This gives the protein CASSYGILDGYTF.

This clonotype was seen once. V is TRBV6-1 and J is TRBJ1-2; D might be TRBD1 (5 bases). V dropped 4 bases and J dropped 5 bases, with 11 bases sitting between them. CDR1 MNHNS and CDR2 SASEGT come from the germline V gene. The CDR3 runs 13 residues. CDR3 in amino acids: CASSARGGYGYTF. The CDR3 coding sequence is TGTGCCAGCAGTGCGAGGGGAGGATATGGCTACACCTTC.

This chain joins TRBV7-9 and TRBJ2-1; 14 bases map to TRBD2. The CDR3 has 20 residues. Germline values: CDR1 SEHNR, CDR2 FQNEAQ (reference sequence). The V segment lost 2 bases and the J segment 3 bases; nucleotides outside the gene matches: 12. The CDR3 DNA follows: TGTGCCAGCAGCTTACCAACAGCCGGGACTAGCGGGAGTTTCTACAATGAGCAGTTCTTC. It is translated as CASSLPTAGTSGSFYNEQFF.

This clonotype was recorded at least ten times. The chain carries TRBV7-6 and TRBJ1-1; 10 bases agree with TRBD1. The ends lost 3 bases at V and 1 base at J; junction bases unmatched: 8. This CDR3 region has 17 residues. Germline V gene sequence: CDR1 SGHVS, CDR2 FNYEAQ. This chain's CDR3 is CASSFGPGQGPNTEAFF. The CDR3 DNA reads TGTGCCAGCAGCTTTGGACCGGGACAGGGGCCGAACACTGAAGCTTTCTTT.

This clonotype was counted at least ten times. The gene calls are TRBV27 and TRBJ2-1; D possibly corresponds to TRBD2 (6 bases). Trimming took 9 bases from V and 6 from J, leaving 18 bases between them. Germline-derived CDR1 and CDR2 are MNHEY and SMNVEV (reference sequence). The CDR3 length is 14 residues. CDR3 region: CASSRDWGPNEQFF. CDR3 DNA sequence: TGTGCCAGTTCCCGGGACTGGGGACCCAATGAGCAGTTCTTC.

This sequence joins TRBV4-1 and TRBJ2-7; 7 positions agree with TRBD2. Germline V lookup: CDR1 MGHRA, CDR2 YSYEKL. The ends lost 0 bases at V and 6 bases at J; junction bases unmatched: 20. The CDR3 has 19 amino acids. The CDR3 sequence is CASSQDNLGRGRGFREQYF. The CDR3 DNA reads as TGCGCCAGCAGCCAAGATAATTTAGGGCGCGGGAGAGGTTTCCGCGAGCAGTACTTC.

This clonotype was detected once. The chain couples TRBV27 to TRBJ2-7; maybe TRBD1 (6 bases). The germline V gene has CDR1 MNHEY and CDR2 SMNVEV (reference sequence). The CDR3 runs 16 residues. V was cut by 5 bases and J by 2 bases, with 19 bases left in between. The CDR3 sequence: CASSTPTGKRPYEQYF. The CDR3 coding sequence is TGTGCCAGCAGTACTCCTACAGGGAAAAGACCCTACGAGCAGTACTTC.

This clonotype was counted at least ten times. The V call is TRBV24-1, the J call TRBJ2-5; possibly TRBD1 for D (5 bases). CDR1 is KGHDR, CDR2 SFDVKD, per germline. This CDR3 has 15 residues. Trimming removed 2 bases from V and 4 bases from J, with 13 bases in between. The CDR3 sequence: CATSDYGAVGETQYF. CDR3 coding DNA: TGTGCCACCAGTGATTATGGGGCCGTTGGAGAGACCCAGTACTTC.

The rearrangement uses TRBV15 and TRBJ2-4, with D possibly matching TRBD2 (7 bases). Trimming took off 5 bases at V and 3 bases at J, with 26 bases between the two ends. Germline V gene lookup returns CDR1 LNHNV and CDR2 YYDKDF (reference sequence). The CDR3 has 19 residues. CDR3 DNA sequence: TGTGCCACCAGCGACGCGAGAAAGGGGGAGGGTCAAGGCAAAAACATTCAGTACTTC. It is translated as CATSDARKGEGQGKNIQYF. Full variable domain (remainder filled in from reference TRBV15 and TRBJ2-4): DAMVIQNPRYQVTQFGKPVTLSCSQTLNHNVMYWYQQKSSQAPKLLFHYYDKDFNNEADTPDNFQSRRPNTSFCFLDIRSPGLGDTAMYLCATSDARKGEGQGKNIQYFGAGTRLSVL.

At least ten counts were recorded for this clonotype. The chain links TRBV30 to TRBJ2-1; D perhaps matches TRBD1 (6 bases). Deletions cut 0 bases from V and 6 bases from J, with 9 bases between. The CDR3 runs 13 residues. CDR1 and CDR2 (germline): GTSNPN, SVGIG (reference sequence). CDR3 residues: CAWSVQGFNEQFF. As DNA, the CDR3 is TGTGCCTGGAGTGTACAGGGATTCAATGAGCAGTTCTTC.

This clonotype has a count of ten or more. V usage is TRBV2 and J usage is TRBJ2-1; possible D gene TRBD2, 6 bases. The V gene lost 6 bases and the J gene lost 6 bases, with 9 bases spanning the gap. Germline CDR1 and CDR2: SNHLY and FYNNEI. The CDR3 length is 12 residues. CDR3 sequence (DNA): TGTGCCAGCAGGGGGACTCCCAATGAGCAGTTCTTC. As protein: CASRGTPNEQFF.

CDR3 sequence reads: CASSLESGQGARTEAFF. The DNA of the CDR3 is TGTGCCAGCAGCTTAGAGTCCGGACAGGGGGCGCGCACTGAAGCTTTCTTT. The V call is TRBV7-9, the J call TRBJ1-1, with 11 bases lining up with TRBD1. V lost 1 base and J lost 4; bases outside the gene matches: 8. This CDR3 has 17 residues. Germline V gene lookup returns CDR1 SEHNR and CDR2 FQNEAQ (reference sequence).

This chain joins TRBV5-1 and TRBJ2-7; the match to TRBD2 covers 11 bases. Germline CDR1 reads SGHRS; CDR2 reads YFSETQ. V trimming: 4 bases; J trimming: 3 bases; junction bases outside the gene matches: 9. The CDR3 covers 16 residues. The CDR3 bases are TGCGCCAGCAGCCTCCTAACTAGCGGGAGCCTCTACGAGCAGTACTTC. It translates to CASSLLTSGSLYEQYF.

This clonotype was recorded a few times. The chain uses TRBV19 and TRBJ1-2; D gene ambiguous. The CDR3 sequence is 12 residues long. V dropped 7 bases and J dropped 5 bases, with 11 bases sitting between them. The germline CDR1 and CDR2 sequences are LNHDA and SQIVND (reference sequence). The CDR3, as DNA: TGTGCCAGTATCGGGTATGGTTATGGCTACACCTTC. Protein product: CASIGYGYGYTF.

This clonotype was seen a handful of times. J is TRBJ2-7 and V is TRBV12-3 or TRBV12-4, with 11 bases lining up with TRBD2. The CDR3 is 16 residues long. Trimming cost V 6 bases and J 4 bases; bases outside gene matches: 11. The CDR3 bases are TGTGCCAGCAGCTCTTCTGAGACTAGCGGGGAGTACGAGCAGTACTTC. Translated, it gives CASSSSETSGEYEQYF.

This clonotype came up many times. The rearrangement links TRBV12-3 or TRBV12-4 to TRBJ1-3; no clear D gene. Deletions cut 8 bases from V and 0 bases from J, with 5 bases between. CDR3 length: 12 amino acids. For the CDR3, the DNA is TGTGCCAGCGGGAACTCTGGAAACACCATATATTTT. Its protein product is CASGNSGNTIYF.

This clonotype has a handful of counts. The chain recombines TRBV18 with TRBJ1-2, with D unresolved. Trimming left V 2 bases short and J 2 bases short, with 12 bases between. The germline CDR1 and CDR2 sequences are KGHSH and LQKENI. The CDR3 totals 15 residues. The CDR3 DNA sequence: TGTGCCAGCTCACCAAACAGTCCCCTAAACTATGGCTACACCTTC. Translating gives CASSPNSPLNYGYTF.